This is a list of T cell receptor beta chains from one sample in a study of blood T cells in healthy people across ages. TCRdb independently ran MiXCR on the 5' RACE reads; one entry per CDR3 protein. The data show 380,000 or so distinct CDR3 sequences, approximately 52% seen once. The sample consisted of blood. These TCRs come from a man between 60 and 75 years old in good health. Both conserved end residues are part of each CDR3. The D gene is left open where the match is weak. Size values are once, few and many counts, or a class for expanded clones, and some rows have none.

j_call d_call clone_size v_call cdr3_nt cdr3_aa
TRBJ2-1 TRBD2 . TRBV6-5 TGTGCCAGCAGTGTTAGCGGGGGAAACAACAATGAGCAGTTCTTC CASSVSGGNNNEQFF
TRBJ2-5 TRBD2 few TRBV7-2 TGTGCCAGCAGCCAGACGTCCCGGGGGGGCAGAGAGACCCAGTACTTC CASSQTSRGGRETQYF
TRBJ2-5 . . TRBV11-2 TGTGCCAGCAGCCAGTACGGCAGACCCCAAGAGACCCAGTACTTC CASSQYGRPQETQYF
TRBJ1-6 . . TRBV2 TGTGCCAGCAGTGGGCGCATCGGACGGACCACGAGCAGCTATAATTCACCCCTCCACTTT CASSGRIGRTTSSYNSPLHF
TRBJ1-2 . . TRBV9 TGTGCCAGCAGCTCGTGGGGCTTGGGCCGGGGCCCTATCTCCTATGGCTACACCTTC CASSSWGLGRGPISYGYTF
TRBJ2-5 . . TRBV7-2 TGTGCCAGCAGCTTAGTGGGAACAGGGAGGGAGACCCAGTACTTC CASSLVGTGRETQYF
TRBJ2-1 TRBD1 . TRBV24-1 TGTGCCACCAGTGATCCGGGACAGAGTGGGAATGAGCAGTTCTTC CATSDPGQSGNEQFF
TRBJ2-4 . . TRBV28 TGTGCCAGCACCGACTCTGCCTGGGACTTCGGAGAGCAGTACTTC CASTDSAWDFGEQYF
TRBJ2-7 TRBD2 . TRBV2 TGTGCCAGCACCAACCCTGGACTAGCAGCCTACGAGCAGTACTTC CASTNPGLAAYEQYF
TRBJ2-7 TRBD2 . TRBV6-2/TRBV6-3 TGTGCCAGCAAGAAGCTAGCGGGAGGGTCCTACGAGCAGTACTTC CASKKLAGGSYEQYF
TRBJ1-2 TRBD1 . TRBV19 TGTGCCAGTAGTATGGACAGGGGGACCGGGTATGGCTACACCTTC CASSMDRGTGYGYTF
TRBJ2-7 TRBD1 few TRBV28 TGTGCCAGCAGAATGGACAGGGTCAGGTCCGAGCAGTACTTC CASRMDRVRSEQYF
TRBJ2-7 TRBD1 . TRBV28 TGTGCCAGTCTTGGCCGGACAGGGGGGGTTCGCGAGCAGTACTTC CASLGRTGGVREQYF
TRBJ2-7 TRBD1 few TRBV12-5 TGTGCTAGTGGACAGGACAGGGGGCTCTACGAGCAGTACTTC CASGQDRGLYEQYF
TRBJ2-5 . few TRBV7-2 TGTGCCAGCAGCTTAGGGGGGGCGTGGGAGACCCAGTACTTC CASSLGGAWETQYF
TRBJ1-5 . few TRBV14 TGTGCCAGCAGCCAAAGGGGAAATCAGCCCCAGCATTTT CASSQRGNQPQHF
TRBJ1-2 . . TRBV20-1 TGCAGTGCCGCCGGGGGTGGAGTAAACTATGGCTACACCTTC CSAAGGGVNYGYTF
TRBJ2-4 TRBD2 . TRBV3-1 TGTGCCGGCAGCCCACATTCGGGGAGCGGGAGGGCCAAAAACATTCAGTACTTC CAGSPHSGSGRAKNIQYF
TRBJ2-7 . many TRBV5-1 TGTGCCAGCAGCCTGGGACCCAGCTCCTACGAGCAGTACTTC CASSLGPSSYEQYF
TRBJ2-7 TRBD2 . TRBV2 TGTGCCAGCAGTGTTAGTGCGGGGGGGTACAATGAGCGGTACTTC CASSVSAGGYNERYF
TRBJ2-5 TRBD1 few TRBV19 TGTGCCAGTAGGAAGACAGGGGCAGAGACCCAGTACTTC CASRKTGAETQYF
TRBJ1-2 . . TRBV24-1 TGTGCCCCAACTGGCGGCTACACCTTC CAPTGGYTF
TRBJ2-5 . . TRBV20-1 TGCAGTGCCCCCGGGACTGTCCATCAAGGGACCCAGTACTTC CSAPGTVHQGTQYF
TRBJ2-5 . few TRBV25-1 TGTGCCAGCCATGACACGGGCGGAATGACCCAGTACTTC CASHDTGGMTQYF
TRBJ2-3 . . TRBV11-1 TGTGCCAGCAGCTTAGCGCTACGCGGGAACACAGATACGCAGTATTTT CASSLALRGNTDTQYF
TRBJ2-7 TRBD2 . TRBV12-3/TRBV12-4 TGTGCCAGCAGTTTTGCGGTAGATGTTAGCGGGGACGAGCAGTACTTC CASSFAVDVSGDEQYF
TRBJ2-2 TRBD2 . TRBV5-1 TGCGCCAGCAGTCAGAACGGGGGGGGCGCTAACCGGGAGCTGTTTTTT CASSQNGGGANRELFF
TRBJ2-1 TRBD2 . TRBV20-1 TGCAGTGCTGGCGCTAGCGGGAGGGCGGGCAATGAGCAGTTCTTC CSAGASGRAGNEQFF
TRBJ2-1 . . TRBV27 TGTGCCAGCACGGGACTCATGTACAATGAGCAGTTCTTC CASTGLMYNEQFF
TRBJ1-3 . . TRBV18 TGTGCCAGCTCACCACTTTTACTCGACGGAAACACCATATATTTT CASSPLLLDGNTIYF
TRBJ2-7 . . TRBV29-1 TGCAGCGTTGGGACAGCCCCTACCAGCGAGCAGTACTTC CSVGTAPTSEQYF
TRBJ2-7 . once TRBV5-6 TGTGCCAGCAGCCCAGACTACTCCTACGAGCAGTACTTC CASSPDYSYEQYF
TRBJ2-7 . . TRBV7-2 TGTGCCAGCAGCTTAGTATATCCAGTTGACGAGCAGTACTTC CASSLVYPVDEQYF
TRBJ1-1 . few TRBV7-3 TGTGCCAGCAGCGCGCAACAGTACACTGAAGCTTTCTTT CASSAQQYTEAFF
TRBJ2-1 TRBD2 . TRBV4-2 TGTGCCAGCAGCCAAGGGCTAGCGGGAGGGCCGAATGAGCAGTTCTTC CASSQGLAGGPNEQFF
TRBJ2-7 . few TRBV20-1 TGCAGTGCTAGAGGCCCCAGGGCCTACGAGCAGTACTTC CSARGPRAYEQYF
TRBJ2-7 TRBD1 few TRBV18 TGTGCCAGCTCACCACCGGGACAGGGGGCTTACGAGCAGTACTTC CASSPPGQGAYEQYF
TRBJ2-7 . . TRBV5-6 TGTGCCAGCAGCGGCCGGGGGCACTCCTACGAGCAGTACTTC CASSGRGHSYEQYF
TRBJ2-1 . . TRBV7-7 TGTGCTAGCAGCTTAGTTAGCACGAGCTCCTACAATGAGCAGTTCTTC CASSLVSTSSYNEQFF
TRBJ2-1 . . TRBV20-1 TGCAGTGTTTCGGGACAAAACCACAATGAGCAGTTCTTC CSVSGQNHNEQFF
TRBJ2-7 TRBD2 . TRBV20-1 TGCAGTGCTAGAGATATGAGCGCGGGAGCCTACGAGCAGTACTTC CSARDMSAGAYEQYF
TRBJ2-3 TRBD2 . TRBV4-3 TGCGCCAGCAGCCCCGGGACTAGCGGCAGAGATACGCAGTATTTT CASSPGTSGRDTQYF
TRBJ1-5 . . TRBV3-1 TGTGCCAGCAGCCACATACGTCAGGAGAGCTATCAGCCCCAGCATTTT CASSHIRQESYQPQHF
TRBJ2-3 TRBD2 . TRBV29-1 TGCAGCGTTGAGACTAGCGGGGATCGCACAGATACGCAGTATTTT CSVETSGDRTDTQYF
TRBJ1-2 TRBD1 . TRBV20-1 TGCAGTGCTAGAGTTGCGACAGGGCGTCACTATGGCTACACCTTC CSARVATGRHYGYTF
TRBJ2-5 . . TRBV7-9 TGTGCCAGCAGCTTAGCGAGACTAGGGAGGCAAGAGACCCAGTACTTC CASSLARLGRQETQYF
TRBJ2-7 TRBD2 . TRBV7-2 TGTGCCAGCAGCCGTGACCCGACTAGCGCTAAGGGTGAGCAGTACTTC CASSRDPTSAKGEQYF
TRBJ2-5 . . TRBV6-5 TGTGCCAGCAGTTCCACAGACCTAGGGACCCAGTACTTC CASSSTDLGTQYF
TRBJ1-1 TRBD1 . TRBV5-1 TGCGCCAGCAGCCCTCCCGGACAGGGATTGAACACTGAAGCTTTCTTT CASSPPGQGLNTEAFF
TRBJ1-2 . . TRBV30 TGTGCCTGGAGGCCCGGCCTCCAAAACTATGGCTACACCTTC CAWRPGLQNYGYTF
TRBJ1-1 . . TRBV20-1 TGCAGTGCTAGAGAGACAGAATTGAACACTGAAGCTTTCTTT CSARETELNTEAFF
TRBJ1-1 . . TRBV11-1 TGTGCCAGCAGCCTATTTACAGGGCTGAACACTGAAGCTTTCTTT CASSLFTGLNTEAFF